This TCR beta chain stems from a study of cytomegalovirus exposure and HLA in healthy donors. TCRdb keeps only in-frame clones here, not all; method: immunoSEQ multiplex PCR. The sample gives roughly 220,000 clones, roughly 83% of which show up once; 11% to 15% is in the top ten. Whole-study results and caveats: Cytomegalovirus association was listed for around 180 TCR beta chains.

Comment on this clone: The antigen remains undetermined.

The CDR3 covers 15 residues. Germline values: CDR1 WNHNN, CDR2 SYGVQD (reference sequence). V lost 6 bases, J lost 3 bases, and 8 bases stayed unmatched. This TCR was recovered from a woman younger than 45 in good health and CMV-seropositive. The chain joins TRBV10-1 to TRBJ2-3; 8 bases align to TRBD2. The specimen was PBMCs. The CDR3 loop is CASSQSREVTDTQYF. DNA of the CDR3: TGCGCCAGCAGCCAGTCGCGGGAGGTTACAGATACGCAGTATTTT.